This T cell receptor (beta chain) was sequenced for a study of glioma-infiltrating T cells. The study, taken as a whole, reports: Above-expected tissue-blood divergence occurred in all gliomas, most in low-grade ones. Only very few CDR3 sequences appeared in both tissue and blood.

Only a few counts were recorded for this clonotype. Antigen unknown. The germline V gene encodes CDR1 MNHEY and CDR2 SVGEGT. The CDR3 is made up of 16 amino acids. The V and J ends lost 6 bases and 8 bases respectively, with 22 bases between them. Using RNA template, CDR3s of TCR alpha and beta were amplified with iRepertoire arm-PCR. Input was about 85-400 ng of tissue mRNA or PBMC total RNA. TCRdb re-analysed the multiplex PCR reads in MiXCR, keeping a single row per CDR3 protein. Of about 140,000 distinct CDR3 sequences listed, about two fifths are singletons. The rearrangement links TRBV6-2 or TRBV6-3 to TRBJ1-4; D may be TRBD1 (5 bases). Sequencing used glioma tissue, nonneoplastic brain tissue, or PBMCs (not recorded which). This TCR was recovered from a human donor with low-grade glioma or glioblastoma, undergoing nonglioma brain surgery, or in good health (not recorded which). This chain's CDR3 is CASRFGFGGDEEKLFF. As DNA, the CDR3 is TGTGCCAGCAGATTCGGATTCGGAGGGGATGAAGAAAAACTGTTTTTT.